This T cell receptor (beta chain) was sequenced for a study of Ad26.COV2.S vaccination and SARS-CoV-2 variants. Study context: Donor was one of the participants in the Ad26.COV2.S arm of the COV1001 trial. Doses of Ad26.COV2.S were injected into muscle once or twice, 56 days apart. Study-wide findings and caveats: Ad26.COV2.S recipients had broader spike-specific TCRs (P = 0.0014). After vaccination, reports described spike-specific CD8+ and CD4+ T cell responses as showing substantial breadth.

The CDR3 is made up of 12 amino acids. CDR1 and CDR2 from the germline V gene are SGHDT and YYEEEE. Trimming stripped 0 bases from V and 5 bases from J, with 6 bases between. The sample's treatment: some 20 received Ad26.COV2.S at low or high dose, single or two shots; about 5 received placebo; per-sample allocation not given. Vaccine and placebo recipients were sampled on day 63 after the first injection. TCRdb's table, derived via immunoSEQ multiplex PCR, lists solely in-frame clones and lacks some. The data contain about 430,000 clones, about nine tenths of them seen just once; the ten biggest clones take up about 12%. On this clone: What it recognizes is unknown.

The sequence derives from a person between 18 and 65 years old who received the Ad26.COV2.S COVID-19 vaccine or a placebo. This chain joins TRBV5-6 and TRBJ2-7; no clear D. Material: peripheral blood, obtained in a trial of Ad26.COV2.S vaccine versus placebo. This chain's CDR3 is CASSLARDEQYF. As DNA, the CDR3 is TGTGCCAGCAGCTTGGCCCGGGACGAGCAGTACTTC.